A selection of T cell receptor beta chains follows, all from one sample in a study of T cell responses to AZD1222 COVID-19 vaccine. TCRdb's copy holds only in-frame clones and misses some; the assay was immunoSEQ multiplex PCR. The sample has about 150,000 clones, 80% to 90% seen once. The sequenced sample was peripheral blood, obtained on day 0 of AZD1222 vaccination. The receptors stem from an adult in good health. Both conserved end residues are part of each CDR3. The D gene is left open where the match is weak. Clone size is shown for a subset of rows, as once, few, many or a class of expanded clone.

TRBJ2-2 - TRBV2 - CARRGRTNTGELFF TGTGCCAGGAGGGGACGTACGAACACCGGGGAGCTGTTTTTT
TRBJ1-1 once TRBV6-5 TRBD1 CASSPGGRNTEAFF TGTGCCAGCAGCCCAGGGGGAAGGAACACTGAAGCTTTCTTT
TRBJ1-5 - TRBV27 - CASSLSGGFDQPQHF TGTGCCAGCAGTTTATCCGGAGGGTTTGACCAGCCCCAGCATTTT
TRBJ1-3 once TRBV7-8 - CASSLSGGNTIYF TGTGCCAGCAGTCTCTCGGGGGGAAACACCATATATTTT
TRBJ1-1 - TRBV15 - CATSFKVLGNTEAFF TGTGCCACCAGCTTTAAGGTTCTGGGGAACACTGAAGCTTTCTTT
TRBJ2-2 - TRBV28 TRBD1 CASRLTGAGELFF TGTGCCAGCAGACTAACAGGGGCCGGGGAGCTGTTTTTT
TRBJ1-1 - TRBV6-1 - CASSEAIWNTEAFF TGTGCCAGCAGTGAAGCGATATGGAACACTGAAGCTTTCTTT
TRBJ1-5 once TRBV27 - CASSSVGIQPQHF TGTGCCAGCAGTTCTGTGGGAATCCAGCCCCAGCATTTT
TRBJ1-5 - TRBV19 - CASSDDSRDPGNQPQHF TGTGCCAGCAGCGACGATTCCCGGGACCCTGGCAATCAGCCCCAGCATTTT
TRBJ1-1 - TRBV19 - CASSWGFNTEAFF TGTGCCAGTAGTTGGGGGTTCAACACTGAAGCTTTCTTT
TRBJ2-1 - TRBV28 - CASPPSGQHNEQFF TGTGCCAGCCCCCCGTCCGGGCAGCACAATGAGCAGTTCTTC
TRBJ2-2 few TRBV15 TRBD2 CATSRSTSQDTGELFF TGTGCCACCAGCAGATCGACTAGCCAGGACACCGGGGAGCTGTTTTTT
TRBJ1-5 - TRBV19 - CASSIEGPPQPQHF TGTGCCAGTAGTATAGAGGGCCCTCCACAGCCCCAGCATTTT
TRBJ1-5 - TRBV12-5 - CASSTGMGYQPQHF TGTGCTAGTTCTACAGGGATGGGCTATCAGCCCCAGCATTTT
TRBJ1-5 - TRBV2 TRBD1 CASNGQGGNQPQHF TGTGCCAGCAATGGGCAGGGGGGCAATCAGCCCCAGCATTTT
TRBJ2-7 - TRBV5-4 - CASSLGGEQYF TGTGCCAGCAGCCTGGGTGGCGAGCAGTACTTC
TRBJ1-1 - TRBV19 - CASNSWSAEAFF TGTGCCAGCAACTCCTGGAGCGCTGAAGCTTTCTTT
TRBJ2-1 - TRBV2 - CASRARDEQFF TGTGCCAGCAGGGCGAGGGATGAGCAGTTCTTC
TRBJ1-5 - TRBV5-8 - CASSSLNQPQHF TGTGCCAGCAGCTCGCTGAATCAGCCCCAGCATTTT
TRBJ1-1 - TRBV28 TRBD1 CASSPPDRGGDTEAFF TGTGCCAGCAGTCCCCCCGACAGGGGTGGGGACACTGAAGCTTTCTTT
TRBJ1-5 - TRBV6-5 - CASSYGNSNQPQHF TGTGCCAGCAGTTACGGGAATAGCAATCAGCCCCAGCATTTT
TRBJ1-1 - TRBV12-3/TRBV12-4 TRBD1 CASSLQGVTEAFF TGTGCCAGCAGTTTACAGGGGGTCACTGAAGCTTTCTTT
TRBJ1-1 - TRBV14 - CASSSQGRNTEAFF TGTGCCAGCAGCTCCCAGGGGCGGAACACTGAAGCTTTCTTT
TRBJ2-7 - TRBV28 TRBD1 CASTMDRPSYEQYF TGTGCCAGCACTATGGACAGGCCTTCCTACGAGCAGTACTTC
TRBJ2-1 - TRBV4-2 TRBD2 CASSQDESSGSYNEQFF TGTGCCAGCAGCCAAGATGAGTCTAGCGGGAGCTACAATGAGCAGTTCTTC
TRBJ2-3 - TRBV28 TRBD1 CASSLRTGATDTQYF TGTGCCAGCAGTTTACGGACAGGGGCCACAGATACGCAGTATTTT
TRBJ1-6 - TRBV5-4 - CASSQEGRYNSPLHF TGTGCCAGCAGCCAGGAGGGCAGATATAATTCACCCCTCCACTTT
TRBJ2-3 few TRBV11-2 - CASSSWSMRDTQYF TGTGCCAGCAGCTCCTGGTCCATGAGGGATACGCAGTATTTT
TRBJ2-1 - TRBV15 - CATSPQGGNEQFF TGTGCCACCAGCCCGCAGGGAGGCAATGAGCAGTTCTTC
TRBJ2-3 - TRBV29-1 TRBD2 CSAPLREGTDTQYF TGCAGCGCCCCCCTCCGGGAGGGCACAGATACGCAGTATTTT
TRBJ1-2 - TRBV5-4 - CASSLRHVEYGYTF TGTGCCAGCAGCCTCCGCCACGTCGAATATGGCTACACCTTC
TRBJ2-5 - TRBV5-1 - CASSPRGGVETQYF TGCGCCAGCAGCCCCAGGGGGGGGGTAGAGACCCAGTACTTC
TRBJ2-7 - TRBV6-5 TRBD2 CASRRLAGGGEQYF TGTGCCAGCAGAAGACTAGCGGGAGGGGGCGAGCAGTACTTC
TRBJ2-7 - TRBV6-1 TRBD1 CASSGQGYEQYF TGTGCCAGCAGCGGACAGGGTTACGAGCAGTACTTC
TRBJ2-2 - TRBV28 - CASSRTVLATGELFF TGTGCCAGCAGTCGGACAGTCCTCGCCACCGGGGAGCTGTTTTTT
TRBJ1-2 once TRBV6-5 TRBD1 CASSLTGTGNGYTF TGTGCCAGCAGTCTAACAGGGACAGGGAACGGCTACACCTTC
TRBJ1-6 - TRBV5-8 - CASSLVSSWGAPLHF TGTGCCAGCAGCTTGGTTTCTTCCTGGGGGGCACCCCTCCACTTT
TRBJ1-6 - TRBV28 - CASSDRDSPLHF TGTGCCAGCAGTGACAGAGATTCACCCCTCCACTTT
TRBJ2-3 - TRBV9 TRBD2 CASSVAPLAGGPGTQYF TGTGCCAGCAGCGTAGCCCCACTAGCGGGGGGGCCGGGTACGCAGTATTTT
TRBJ1-3 - TRBV19 - CASSGWAGRSGNTIYF TGTGCCAGTAGTGGGTGGGCAGGCCGCTCTGGAAACACCATATATTTT
TRBJ1-1 - TRBV5-4 TRBD1 CASSYQDRPRSEAFF TGTGCCAGCAGCTACCAGGACAGGCCAAGGTCTGAAGCTTTCTTT
TRBJ1-1 - TRBV30 TRBD1 CAWVHRGFTEAFF TGTGCCTGGGTTCACAGGGGCTTCACTGAAGCTTTCTTT
TRBJ1-2 - TRBV4-1 - CASSQVSGGSYGYTF TGCGCCAGCAGCCAAGTTTCAGGTGGGAGCTATGGCTACACCTTC
TRBJ1-5 - TRBV27 TRBD1 CASSLGGDRGTYSNQPQHF TGTGCCAGCAGTTTGGGGGGGGACAGGGGGACTTATAGCAATCAGCCCCAGCATTTT
TRBJ2-1 few TRBV10-2 TRBD2 CASTGTSGDNEQFF TGCGCCAGCACAGGGACTAGCGGGGACAATGAGCAGTTCTTC
TRBJ2-1 - TRBV4-2 TRBD2 CASRSGSSGRYNEQFF TGTGCCAGCCGTTCAGGGTCTAGCGGAAGATACAATGAGCAGTTCTTC
TRBJ2-7 few TRBV29-1 TRBD2 CSVEEGTGLAGYEQYF TGCAGCGTTGAAGAGGGGACAGGACTAGCGGGTTACGAGCAGTACTTC
TRBJ1-6 - TRBV5-1 TRBD1 CASSLGQGVESPLHF TGCGCCAGCAGCTTAGGACAGGGAGTAGAGTCACCCCTCCACTTT
TRBJ1-3 - TRBV30 - CAWSVSGDTIYF TGTGCCTGGAGTGTATCGGGTGACACCATATATTTT
TRBJ2-4 - TRBV6-1 - CASSELAPGDIQYF TGTGCCAGCAGTGAATTGGCCCCCGGGGACATTCAGTACTTC
TRBJ1-6 - TRBV11-2 - CASSLEWRSPLHF TGTGCCAGCAGCTTAGAGTGGAGATCACCCCTCCACTTT
TRBJ2-7 - TRBV5-1 - CASSRAGGTYYEQYF TGCGCCAGCAGTCGGGCAGGGGGGACCTACTACGAGCAGTACTTC
TRBJ2-1 - TRBV27 - CASSDIRGGSYNEQFF TGTGCCAGCAGTGACATAAGGGGGGGCTCCTACAATGAGCAGTTCTTC
TRBJ1-2 - TRBV5-1 TRBD1 CASSAGTGGYGYTF TGCGCCAGCAGCGCCGGGACAGGTGGCTATGGCTACACCTTC